Listed below are T cell receptor beta chains from one sample, sequenced in a study of blood T cell repertoires in COVID-19. This table comes from immunoSEQ multiplex PCR, and its TCRdb copy is limited to in-frame clones, with some not included. The sample contains 300,000 to 400,000 clones, about 87% of which appear only once. Sequenced: peripheral blood. The origin of the receptors is a human donor in a cohort sampled during active COVID-19. Each CDR3 is given with its conserved first and last residue. Fields, in order: D gene, clone size, V gene, J gene, CDR3 protein, CDR3 DNA. The D gene is left open where the match is weak. Some rows have no size entry. The others give once, few or many, or a class for an expanded clone.

NA	NA	TRBV5-1	TRBJ1-1	CASSLPRPNTEAFF	TGCGCCAGCAGCTTGCCCCGTCCTAACACTGAAGCTTTCTTT
NA	NA	TRBV7-3	TRBJ2-5	CASSLGAGETETQYF	TGTGCCAGCAGCCTAGGGGCAGGGGAGACCGAGACCCAGTACTTC
NA	NA	TRBV3-1/TRBV3-2	TRBJ2-4	CASSQNPSTGSIQYF	TGTGCCAGCAGCCAAAACCCAAGCACGGGTTCCATTCAGTACTTC
NA	NA	TRBV5-1	TRBJ1-2	CASSFTGLLEGYTF	TGCGCCAGCAGCTTCACAGGCCTATTGGAGGGCTACACCTTC
TRBD1	NA	TRBV6-2/TRBV6-3	TRBJ1-5	CASSYWGQLSQPQHF	TGTGCCAGCAGTTACTGGGGACAGTTAAGTCAGCCCCAGCATTTT
NA	NA	TRBV4-1	TRBJ2-3	CASSSGGRSDTQYF	TGCGCCAGCAGTAGCGGAGGGAGATCAGATACGCAGTATTTT
TRBD1	NA	TRBV5-1	TRBJ1-1	CASSLAGGYTEAFF	TGCGCCAGCAGCTTGGCAGGGGGCTACACTGAAGCTTTCTTT
NA	NA	TRBV27	TRBJ2-1	CASSFNPPTPSSYNEQFF	TGTGCCAGCAGTTTTAATCCCCCGACGCCTAGCTCCTACAATGAGCAGTTCTTC
TRBD2	once	TRBV5-1	TRBJ2-5	CASSGLAGAGETQYF	TGCGCCAGCTCGGGACTAGCGGGTGCCGGAGAGACCCAGTACTTC
NA	once	TRBV21-1	TRBJ2-6	CASSIEERSGANVLTF	TGTGCCAGCAGCATAGAAGAGCGCTCTGGGGCCAACGTCCTGACTTTC
TRBD2	NA	TRBV11-2	TRBJ2-7	CASSLDRLAYEQYF	TGTGCCAGCAGCTTAGATCGACTAGCTTACGAGCAGTACTTC
TRBD2	NA	TRBV6-5	TRBJ2-7	CASRPPLADHYEQYF	TGTGCCAGCAGACCCCCCCTAGCGGACCATTACGAGCAGTACTTC
NA	NA	TRBV9	TRBJ2-1	CASSVGGGPPTYNEQFF	TGTGCCAGCAGCGTAGGGGGGGGCCCTCCCACCTACAATGAGCAGTTCTTC
NA	NA	TRBV5-4	TRBJ1-2	CASSNPGTQTPINGYTF	TGTGCCAGCAGCAACCCGGGAACTCAAACCCCTATAAATGGCTACACCTTC
TRBD2	NA	TRBV2	TRBJ2-7	CASRPGLEGYEQYF	TGTGCCAGCAGACCGGGACTAGAAGGGTACGAGCAGTACTTC
TRBD1	NA	TRBV5-1	TRBJ1-1	CASSTTGASPEAFF	TGCGCCAGCAGCACGACAGGGGCGAGTCCTGAAGCTTTCTTT
NA	NA	TRBV7-3	TRBJ1-1	CASSLREGTEAFF	TGTGCCAGCAGCTTACGCGAGGGCACTGAAGCTTTCTTT
NA	NA	TRBV11-2	TRBJ2-5	CASSPSSGGGETQYF	TGTGCCAGCAGCCCATCTAGCGGAGGGGGGGAGACCCAGTACTTC
NA	NA	TRBV9	TRBJ1-2	CASSVDRGGQFPFHGYTF	TGTGCCAGCAGCGTAGATAGGGGGGGGCAGTTCCCCTTTCATGGCTACACCTTC
TRBD2	NA	TRBV4-2	TRBJ2-1	CASSQATWTSGRAGEQFF	TGTGCCAGCAGCCAAGCCACCTGGACTAGCGGGAGGGCCGGTGAGCAGTTCTTC
NA	NA	TRBV11-2	TRBJ2-3	CASSPGLTRTDTQYF	TGTGCCAGCAGCCCCGGACTGACCCGCACAGATACGCAGTATTTT
NA	NA	TRBV10-3	TRBJ2-5	CAISVGNREETQYF	TGTGCCATCAGTGTCGGGAACAGGGAGGAGACCCAGTACTTC
NA	NA	TRBV30	TRBJ1-1	CAWSARQTEAFF	TGTGCCTGGAGTGCCCGTCAGACTGAAGCTTTCTTT
TRBD2	NA	TRBV6-1	TRBJ2-5	CASSEADRSGRASQETQYF	TGTGCCAGCAGTGAAGCGGATAGGAGCGGGAGGGCTTCTCAAGAGACCCAGTACTTC